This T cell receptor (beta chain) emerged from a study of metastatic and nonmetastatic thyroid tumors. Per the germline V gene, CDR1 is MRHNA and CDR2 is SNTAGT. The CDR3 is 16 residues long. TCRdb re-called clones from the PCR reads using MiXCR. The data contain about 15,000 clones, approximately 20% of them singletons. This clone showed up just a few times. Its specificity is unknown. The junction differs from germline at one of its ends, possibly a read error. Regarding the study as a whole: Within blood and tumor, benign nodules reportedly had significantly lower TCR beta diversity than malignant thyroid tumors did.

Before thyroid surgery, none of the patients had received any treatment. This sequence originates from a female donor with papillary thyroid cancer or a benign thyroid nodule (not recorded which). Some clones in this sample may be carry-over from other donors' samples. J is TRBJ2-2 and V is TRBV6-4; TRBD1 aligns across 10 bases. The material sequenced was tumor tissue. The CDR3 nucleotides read TGTGCCAGCTCCACCGGGACAGGGGTCGCGGTCGGGGATCTGTTTTTT. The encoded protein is CASSTGTGVAVGDLFF.